This TCR beta chain was documented in a study of cytomegalovirus exposure and HLA in healthy donors (dated by TCRdb to 2015 to 2018). A note on the overall study: In an earlier analysis of roughly 590 of the donors, less than 350 Gb of sequence data and about 110 million unique TCR beta sequences from 150 million to 200 million T cells were reported. An earlier analysis of 587 of the donors applied high-throughput TCR beta sequencing to assess whether each TCR beta V gene segment acted as functional or pseudogenic. HLA typing included class I and class II loci at four-digit resolution. Across 300 to 400 genotyped donors of the cohort, an average of 235,054 unique TCR beta nucleotide sequences per donor were sequenced, and roughly 20% of those sequences were non-productive. Roughly 5 DR-DQ haplotypes were treated as single units for association and clustering because of strong linkage in the cohort. About 310 gigabases of sequencing data and 70 million to 100 million unique TCR sequences were included in an early release covering 550 to 650 HLA-typed donors. A separate validation cohort of roughly 120 different subjects was used in addition to the approximately 700-subject first cohort. Among the approximately 430 genotyped donors, about 83% belonged to the genetic ancestry cluster associated with self-reported Caucasian donors. Donor age, sex, ethnicity and CMV serostatus were collected together with the repertoire data. In a later genetic analysis, genome-wide SNP genotypes for about three fifths of the roughly 670 donors were used, and that subset was treated as a discovery cohort. The study used immunosequencing to profile the T cell repertoires of hundreds of subjects and linked those repertoires to cytomegalovirus serostatus. Typing coverage varied by locus: 629-630 donors for A, B, C, DRB1 and DQB1; roughly 520 for DQA1; 600 to 610 for DPA1; approximately 470 for DPB1. A later analysis re-analyzed previously published TCR beta repertoires from roughly 600 donors and added high-resolution HLA genotyping to study TCR occurrence patterns. High-throughput TCR immunosequencing, statistical association of individual TCRs with disease status, and machine learning were combined to predict cytomegalovirus infection status. All discovery cohort repertoires had been generated on a single sequencing platform. The later analysis used no new phenotypic data to find candidate immune exposures, relying instead on TCR beta sequences and their occurrence across donors. The study was designed to test whether signatures of past pathogen exposure could be identified by cataloging public T cell receptors. Here is what the overall study found, with its caveats: The cohort was sequenced for TCR beta chains only, and without alpha or paired-chain data the features that could be detected were limited. Linkage disequilibrium might explain the correlated functional status among segregating V segments, but an unknown experimental factor could not be ruled out. The classifier was reported to diagnose cytomegalovirus status with high specificity and sensitivity in both the original and validation cohorts. In a later analysis, the rate of TCR association differed among HLA loci, with DRB1 alleles having the most associated TCRs and HLA-C alleles having the fewest. Across donors, most TCR sequences were observed very rarely, whereas some public TCRs were present in many individuals. Several of the top co-occurrence clusters appeared to be linked to parvovirus B19, influenza, CMV and Epstein-Barr virus, according to a later analysis. The only immune exposure information available for the cohort was CMV serostatus. The authors suggested that the approach could potentially be extended to other disease states and immunological phenotypes. The earlier analysis of around 600 of the donors excluded roughly 17 rarely observed V segments, including chromosome 9 orphons, because counts were too low. A cluster of highly shared sequence variants was judged likely to represent a technical artifact of the sequencing pipeline. In a later analysis, most CMV-associated TCR beta chains were found to appear HLA-restricted, with HLA associations seemingly driven largely by CMV exposure. A further reported finding was that TCR beta sequences accurately predicted the HLA-A and HLA-B alleles for most subjects in the first cohort. A later analysis associated approximately 17,000 TCR beta sequences with specific HLA alleles at a false discovery rate of 0.05. Because the 87-base-pair reads could not distinguish some IMGT-functional V segments, including TRBV6-2 and TRBV6-3, those segments were excluded. An earlier analysis of some 560 of the donors showed that most TCR beta V segments appeared in productive rearrangements either about 90% or about 30% of the time, which broadly matched IMGT annotations. A later analysis found that HLA-associated TCR beta chains were more clonally expanded and had lower generation probabilities than equally common non-associated chains. A total of 150 to 200 TCR beta chains were listed by the study as associated with cytomegalovirus. Because HLA typing was unavailable for some donors at each locus, only the typed subset was used in association tests. A later genetic analysis associated a missense DCLRE1C variant with V-gene and J-gene trimming of TCR beta chains, and an independent cohort replicated the association. In a later genetic analysis, fewer N-insertions in productive TCRs were reported among donors in an Asian-associated ancestry cluster than the approximately 630-donor mean. The presence/absence analyses assumed that sequencing depth was roughly uniform across donors, and that assumption may not be true. A few of the identified cytomegalovirus-associated TCR beta chains were confirmed in vitro to be specific for cytomegalovirus antigens. Strong co-occurrence of HLA alleles, especially DR and DQ, made assigning TCR associations to individual alleles difficult.

In total, approximately 610 healthy bone marrow donors made up the cohort. At the time of sampling, all cohort members were nominally healthy, though unrecorded immune exposures were likely present. The donor tested CMV seronegative and was one of the 352 seronegative cohort members. Each donor provided a peripheral blood sample, and peripheral blood mononuclear cells were used for TCR beta sequencing. The Qiagen DNeasy Blood Extraction Kit was used to extract genomic DNA from the blood cell samples. Library preparation used the immunoSEQ multiplex PCR assay. For the multiplex PCR, a mixture combining 60 forward primers for TCR Vbeta segments and 13 reverse primers for TCR Jbeta segments was used. The CDR3 region of rearranged TCR beta genes was amplified from genomic DNA by a multiplex PCR assay. The Illumina HiSeq System was used to sequence the amplified TCR beta libraries as 87-base-pair reads. Per the source publication's procedure: In a later analysis, 80 million or so unique TCR beta chains were counted across the 666 repertoires, and about 10 million of these chains were shared by at least two donors. To remove PCR and sequencing errors, raw reads were error-corrected and collapsed into unique sequences using a nearest-neighbor algorithm that merged closely related sequences. CDR3 sequences were aligned to IMGT reference sequences to assign V, D and J gene segments. Each retained sequence needed at least a six-nucleotide match to both a V gene segment and a J gene segment. A rearrangement was called productive if the CDR3 had no stop codons and remained in frame with V and J, and every other rearrangement was called non-productive. Following IMGT convention, CDR3 was defined as the stretch from the second conserved V-encoded cysteine up to the conserved J-encoded phenylalanine. The earlier analysis of about 500 of the donors excluded sequences that lacked an unambiguous match to a single V gene segment. In an earlier analysis of almost 600 of the donors, a V segment was called functional when productive rearrangements were above 56.7%, and segregating when the standard deviation between donors exceeded 5%. To diagnose cytomegalovirus status from the catalog of TCR beta chain sequences, a statistical classification framework was built. In a later analysis, TCR nucleotide sequences were compared against IMGT/GENE-DB human TR gene sequences so that V and J genes could be assigned. Using the TCRdist pipeline, a later analysis assigned CDR3 sequences along with most-parsimonious VDJ recombination scenarios. A later analysis defined each TCR beta chain by its CDR3 amino acid sequence plus V-gene family, and excluded reads lacking a unique V-gene family. A later analysis removed 592 highly shared, low-generation-probability nucleotide sequences to deal with suspected cross-contamination and a sequencing artifact. In a later analysis, a clonal expansion index was calculated for each public chain from normalized within-repertoire ranks of inferred template counts. In a later analysis, generation probabilities were computed with a VDJ recombination model fitted to out-of-frame rearrangements, and the resulting probabilities were checked against IGoR. Hypergeometric tests were used in a later analysis to score TCR-TCR, TCR-HLA and TCR-CMV co-occurrence, with a repertoire-size bias correction applied to the TCR pairs. To estimate false discovery rates, a later analysis permuted the HLA or CMV assignments 20 times. A later analysis grouped co-occurring TCRs with DBSCAN, adding TCRdist sequence similarity when clustering within HLA-allele-positive subsets. Repertoires with fewer than 30,000 or more than 120,000 public chains were left out of co-occurrence clustering, as were about 5 repertoires with anomalous nucleotide sharing. This is the immuneACCESS table as TCRdb keeps it, with only in-frame sequences that have V and J called. A part of the clones is gone; compared with another copy, unresolved V genes explain less than half, and the rest is unexplained. The D gene and trimming were derived from the DNA, and the V and J assignments and clone size from that table. The sample has about 160,000 clones on record. The ten largest make up 1% to 1.5% of the sample.

Comments on this clone: It has no known antigen specificity.

The germline V gene encodes CDR1 SNHLY and CDR2 FYNNEI. Inclusive of the bounding cysteine and phenylalanine, the CDR3 is 15 residues long. The kept DNA is CDR3 alone, 45 bases in frame from the first base. Trimming accounts for 6 bases at V and 2 bases at J, while the number of junction bases matched to no gene is 6. Material for sequencing was PBMCs. The clonotype originates from a woman aged 55-69 years in good health and CMV-seronegative. The rearrangement combines TRBV2 with TRBJ1-5; 8 nucleotides in the junction match TRBD1. The sequence in DNA is TGTGCCAGCAGGGTCGGACAGGGAGGCAATCAGCCCCAGCATTTT. It is translated as CASRVGQGGNQPQHF.